The 21 T cell receptor beta chains below were found in one sample sequenced in a study of blood T cell repertoires in COVID-19. Sequenced by immunoSEQ multiplex PCR; TCRdb stores in-frame clones only, minus some. The sample lists approximately 190,000 clones, 80% to 95% occurring once. The material sequenced was peripheral blood. These receptors all come from a man aged 50-59 years with acute or convalescent COVID-19.

About this clone itself: The sample holds other DNA sequences that translate to the same CDR3. The chain carries TRBV18 and TRBJ1-5, with D unclear. Per the germline V gene, CDR1 is KGHSH and CDR2 is LQKENI. This CDR3 has 14 amino acids. The V end was cut by 2 bases, the J end by 2 bases, with 7 bases between. The CDR3 spells CASSPGGGNQPQHF. The DNA for the CDR3 is TGTGCCAGCTCACCAGGCGGAGGCAATCAGCCCCAGCATTTT.

The chain has TRBV9 and TRBJ1-1; D is uncertain. V lost 4 bases and J 1 base, leaving 11 bases between the germline ends. This CDR3 has 14 residues. Germline assignment: CDR1 SGDLS and CDR2 YYNGEE. The CDR3 sequence: CASSPSRGNTEAFF. In nucleotides, the CDR3 is TGTGCCAGCAGCCCAAGTCGGGGGAACACTGAAGCTTTCTTT.

The chain employs TRBV10-3 and TRBJ2-7; 9 nucleotides line up with TRBD2. V lost 2 bases and J lost 1; bases outside the gene matches: 6. The length of the CDR3 is 16 residues. CDR1 ENHRY and CDR2 SYGVKD come from the germline V gene. DNA of the CDR3: TGTGCCATCAGTGAGCCCCGGACTAGCGAGTCCTACGAGCAGTACTTC. It encodes CAISEPRTSESYEQYF.

The chain joins TRBV30 to TRBJ1-2; D unresolved. The CDR3 has 13 residues. Germline V gene sequence: CDR1 GTSNPN, CDR2 SVGIG (reference sequence). With 3 bases removed from V and 1 base from J, the gap between germline ends came to 9 bases. The CDR3 DNA reads as TGTGCCTGGAGCCCGGGATTTAACTATGGCTACACCTTC. Its translation is CAWSPGFNYGYTF.

In this sample, this clone turned up once. This chain links TRBV7-2 with TRBJ2-7; the match to TRBD2 covers 7 bases. Per the germline V gene, CDR1 is SGHTA and CDR2 is FQGNSA. The CDR3 has 15 amino acids. With 5 bases clipped from V and 4 bases from J, the junction kept 11 bases outside the gene matches. The CDR3, as DNA: TGTGCCAGCAGCCTGGACGCCATCGGGGGGTACGAGCAGTACGTC. It codes for CASSLDAIGGYEQYV.

V gene TRBV7-9 combines with J gene TRBJ2-5; 9 nucleotides match TRBD1. Germline values: CDR1 SEHNR, CDR2 FQNEAQ (reference sequence). The CDR3 has 15 residues. Losses at the gene ends were 6 bases for V and 10 bases for J; bases not matched to a gene: 15. Here the CDR3 reads CASSPPGQGPPSQYF. CDR3 in DNA: TGTGCCAGCAGTCCACCGGGACAGGGTCCCCCCAGCCAGTACTTC.

CDR3 in amino acids: CASSPRQGQYEQYV. CDR3 in DNA: TGTGCCAGCAGTCCGAGACAGGGCCAATACGAGCAGTACGTC. The chain employs TRBV6-5 and TRBJ2-7, with TRBD1 identical over 7 bases. Trimming took 5 bases from V and 4 from J; bases not matched to a gene: 8. CDR1 and CDR2 from the germline V gene are MNHEY and SVGAGI. This CDR3 has 14 residues.

This chain links TRBV4-1 with TRBJ1-4, with D possibly TRBD1 on 5 matching bases. V was pared by 4 bases and J by 5 bases, with 14 bases between. This CDR3 has 15 residues. Per the germline V gene, CDR1 is MGHRA and CDR2 is YSYEKL. The DNA of the CDR3 is TGCGCCAGCAGCCGGCCGGGACGGGAGAATGAAAAACTGTTTTTT. Its protein is CASSRPGRENEKLFF.

V is TRBV5-4 and J is TRBJ1-6, with a possible D match to TRBD1 (5 bases). V was clipped by 3 bases and J by 5 bases, with 12 bases between them. Per the germline V gene, CDR1 is SGHNT and CDR2 is YYREEE (reference sequence). The CDR3 covers 15 residues. CDR3 coding DNA: TGTGCCAGCAGCTCAGCGAAGGGGAATAATTCACCCCTCCACTTT. Amino acids: CASSSAKGNNSPLHF.

This clone showed up just once. The chain has TRBV28 and TRBJ1-2, with D possibly matching TRBD1 (5 bases). The CDR3 is 15 residues long. Germline V gives CDR1 MDHEN, CDR2 SYDVKM. V was shortened by 2 bases and J by 7 bases, with 17 bases between the two germline ends. DNA of the CDR3: TGTGCCAGCAGTTTACGAGACAGCGCAACGGGTGGCTACACCTTC. Translation gives CASSLRDSATGGYTF.

The chain recombines TRBV28 with TRBJ1-5, with TRBD1 matching over 7 bases. V shed 5 bases and J 3 bases; nucleotides not matched to a gene: 7. Per the germline V gene, CDR1 is MDHEN and CDR2 is SYDVKM. The CDR3 totals 15 residues. The CDR3 sequence is CASSQDRITNQPQHF. DNA of the CDR3: TGTGCCAGCAGTCAGGACAGGATCACCAATCAGCCCCAGCATTTT.

J is TRBJ1-4 and V is TRBV6-6, with 9 bases lining up with TRBD1. The germline V gene has CDR1 MNHNY and CDR2 SVGAGI (reference sequence). CDR3 size: 16 residues. Losses at the gene ends were 3 bases for V and 8 bases for J; bases not matched to a gene: 10. The CDR3 loop reads CASSYRGTGMGEKLFF. In nucleotides, the CDR3 is TGTGCCAGCAGTTATCGCGGGACAGGGATGGGGGAAAAACTGTTTTTT.

The genes are TRBV7-2 and TRBJ2-1; D is undetermined. V lost 4 bases and J lost 2, with 9 bases in between. Germline assignment: CDR1 SGHTA and CDR2 FQGNSA. The CDR3 runs 14 residues. The CDR3 sequence is CASSSPWPYNEQFF. CDR3 sequence (DNA): TGTGCCAGCAGCTCCCCCTGGCCCTACAATGAGCAGTTCTTC.

The V gene is TRBV6-1, the J gene TRBJ1-5, with D perhaps TRBD1 (6 bases). Germline CDR1 reads MNHNS; CDR2 reads SASEGT. V lost 4 bases and J lost 3, with 19 bases in between. The CDR3 has 17 amino acids. In DNA form, the CDR3 reads TGTGCCAGCAGTGGAGGGAACAGGGTGGTTCCCAATCAGCCCCAGCATTTT. Translated: CASSGGNRVVPNQPQHF.

This clone was recorded a few times. The chain joins TRBV19 to TRBJ1-5, with D perhaps TRBD1 (6 bases). The CDR3 runs to 15 residues. Between the trimmed V and J ends, which lost 1 base and 5 bases, there was a span of 12 bases. The V gene's germline CDR1 is LNHDA and CDR2 SQIVND (reference sequence). The CDR3 sequence: CASSIGPGDYQPQHF. In DNA form, the CDR3 reads TGTGCCAGTAGTATAGGCCCAGGGGATTATCAGCCCCAGCATTTT.

This chain links TRBV5-1 with TRBJ2-7; a weak D match, TRBD2 (5 bases). V lost 0 bases and J 3 bases, leaving 7 bases between the germline ends. The CDR3 covers 13 residues. The germline gives CDR1 SGHRS, CDR2 YFSETQ. The CDR3 bases are TGCGCCAGCAGCTTGGGACTAAACTACGAGCAGTACGTC. Amino acids: CASSLGLNYEQYV.

This clone was seen just once. The rearrangement joins TRBV7-9 to TRBJ2-6; 7 bases line up with TRBD1. The CDR3 runs 16 residues. The J segment lost 2 bases and the V segment lost 3 bases, leaving 4 bases of the junction unmatched. Per germline, CDR1 SEHNR and CDR2 FQNEAQ (reference sequence). CDR3 region: CASSLSGGPGANVLTF. In DNA, the CDR3 is TGTGCCAGCAGCTTGTCAGGGGGTCCTGGGGCCAACGTCCTGACTTTC.

The chain uses TRBV27 and TRBJ2-7; possible D gene TRBD2, 5 bases. Per germline, CDR1 MNHEY and CDR2 SMNVEV (reference sequence). This CDR3 has 13 residues. The V and J ends lost 5 bases and 2 bases respectively, with 10 bases between them. CDR3 bases: TGTGCCAGCAGTCCCGGACTTACCTACGAGCAGTACTTC. Translating gives CASSPGLTYEQYF.

The gene calls are TRBV28 and TRBJ1-2, with D maybe TRBD1 (5 bases). Germline CDR1 is MDHEN and CDR2 is SYDVKM. The CDR3 loop spans 13 amino acids. Trimming left V 5 bases short and J 6 bases short, with 13 bases between. For the CDR3, the DNA is TGTGCCAGCAGTCCAGGGTCTCCCGATGGCTACACCTTC. The encoded protein is CASSPGSPDGYTF.

This chain links TRBV6-5 with TRBJ2-7; TRBD2 matches at 10 bases. Germline V lookup: CDR1 MNHEY, CDR2 SVGAGI. CDR3 size: 15 residues. J gave up 2 bases and V 6 bases, and 7 bases lay outside the gene matches. This CDR3 is CASRSGTSVAYEQYF. The CDR3 DNA is TGTGCCAGCAGGAGCGGGACTAGCGTCGCCTACGAGCAGTACTTC.

The V call is TRBV11-2, the J call TRBJ2-2; 11 nucleotides agree with TRBD2. V shed 1 base and J 8 bases; nucleotides not matched to a gene: 3. Germline values: CDR1 SGHAT, CDR2 FQNNGV. This CDR3 spans 15 amino acids. CDR3 sequence (DNA): TGTGCCAGCAGCTTAGTAGCGGGAGGGCCTGGGGAGCTGTTTTTT. Translated, it gives CASSLVAGGPGELFF.